What follows are 30 T cell receptor beta chains derived from one specimen sequenced in a study of blood T cell repertoires in COVID-19. Method: immunoSEQ multiplex PCR; TCRdb's copy keeps in-frame clones and lacks some. The table includes roughly 73,000 clones, 70% to 85% detected once. Sequencing was carried out using peripheral blood. The origin of the receptors is a woman aged 55-70 years with acute or convalescent COVID-19.

The rearrangement links TRBV5-4 to TRBJ2-7; D is ambiguous. The CDR3 contains 14 residues. The V and J ends lost 1 base and 0 bases respectively, with 8 bases between them. CDR1 is SGHNT, CDR2 YYREEE, per germline (reference sequence). The CDR3 region is CASSLRVGSYEQYF. In nucleotides, the CDR3 is TGTGCCAGCAGCTTGCGGGTCGGCTCCTACGAGCAGTACTTC.

V is TRBV2 and J is TRBJ1-2; maybe TRBD1 (5 bases). Germline CDR1 reads SNHLY; CDR2 reads FYNNEI. V was cut by 4 bases and J by 1 base, with 16 bases left in between. The length of the CDR3 is 16 residues. The DNA of the CDR3 is TGTGCCAGCAGTGGAGGGGAATTGCGGGGTAACTATGGCTACACCTTC. Amino acid sequence: CASSGGELRGNYGYTF.

In its sample, this clone was seen a few times. The chain is built from TRBV2 and TRBJ2-4; D gene ambiguous. V was pared by 6 bases and J by 0 bases, with 12 bases between. The CDR3 is made up of 15 amino acids. Germline CDR1 SNHLY, CDR2 FYNNEI. The CDR3 protein is CASRLTYIAKNIQYF. The CDR3 nucleotides read TGTGCCAGCAGGTTGACATATATAGCCAAAAACATTCAGTACTTC. Together with reference TRBV2 and TRBJ2-4, the CDR3 gives the full variable domain: EPEVTQTPSHQVTQMGQEVILRCVPISNHLYFYWYRQILGQKVEFLVSFYNNEISEKSEIFDDQFSVERPDGSNFTLKIRSTKLEDSAMYFCASRLTYIAKNIQYFGAGTRLSVL.

The rearrangement uses TRBV4-1 and TRBJ1-3; D gene ambiguous. Germline CDR1 reads MGHRA; CDR2 reads YSYEKL. This CDR3 has 15 residues. The V end lost 4 bases, the J end lost 3 bases, and 13 bases lay between the germline ends. CDR3 protein: CASSLQSVIGNTIYF. In DNA form, the CDR3 reads TGCGCCAGCAGCCTCCAATCGGTCATTGGAAACACCATATATTTT.

This chain joins TRBV7-9 and TRBJ1-1; 7 nucleotides line up with TRBD1. The ends lost 5 bases at V and 11 bases at J; junction bases unmatched: 14. The germline V gene encodes CDR1 SEHNR and CDR2 FQNEAQ (reference sequence). The CDR3 has 14 residues. The CDR3 DNA reads TGTGCCAGCAGCCAAACGACAGGGATGAGTAGGGCTTTCTTT. Amino acid sequence: CASSQTTGMSRAFF.

The CDR3: CASTQRGGRWDEQFF. For the CDR3, the DNA is TGTGCCAGCACCCAGAGAGGCGGGAGATGGGATGAGCAGTTCTTC. V usage is TRBV7-2 and J usage is TRBJ2-1; 7 bases line up with TRBD2. The CDR3 has 15 residues. Germline V lookup: CDR1 SGHTA, CDR2 FQGNSA. The V and J ends lost 7 bases and 8 bases, in that order; junction bases with no gene match: 14.

The chain recombines TRBV2 with TRBJ2-2; no definite D call. CDR1 is SNHLY and CDR2 is FYNNEI in the germline V gene. Trimming pared 2 bases from V and 7 bases from J, leaving 8 bases between. There are 13 residues in the CDR3. CDR3 region: CASSESSDGELFF. CDR3 nucleotides: TGTGCCAGCAGTGAAAGCTCCGACGGGGAGCTGTTTTTT.

The chain uses TRBV28 and TRBJ1-2; D is ambiguous. CDR3 length: 16 residues. Per the germline V gene, CDR1 is MDHEN and CDR2 is SYDVKM. The germline V and J ends were trimmed by 8 bases and 7 bases, with 26 bases remaining between them. The CDR3 loop is CASSYPRAPFEGGYTF. CDR3 DNA sequence: TGTGCCAGCTCCTATCCGAGGGCGCCTTTCGAGGGTGGCTACACCTTC.

The V call is TRBV5-8, the J call TRBJ2-3; D remains unclear. CDR1 and CDR2 from the germline V gene are SGHTS and YDEGEE. V gave up 3 bases and J gave up 7 bases, with 21 bases separating them. The CDR3 spans 16 residues. The CDR3 here is CASSSEPDSITNTQYF. CDR3 bases: TGTGCCAGCAGCTCAGAGCCCGACTCAATAACAAATACGCAGTATTTT.

Only a few counts were recorded for this clone. The chain is built from TRBV18 and TRBJ2-1, with 9 positions matching TRBD1. Per the germline V gene, CDR1 is KGHSH and CDR2 is LQKENI. Trimming removed 7 bases from V and 3 bases from J; junction bases left unmatched: 7. The CDR3 runs to 15 residues. The CDR3 region is CASLSGQGLYNEQFF. Written as DNA, the CDR3 is TGTGCCAGCTTATCGGGACAGGGTCTCTACAATGAGCAGTTCTTC.

The V gene is TRBV6-6, the J gene TRBJ1-2, with TRBD1 matching 7 bases. The V gene's germline CDR1 is MNHNY and CDR2 SVGAGI (reference sequence). This CDR3 is built from 14 residues. The ends lost 5 bases at V and 3 bases at J; junction bases unmatched: 6. The CDR3 spells CASSRQGWDYGYTF. The CDR3, as DNA: TGTGCCAGCAGTAGACAGGGTTGGGACTATGGCTACACCTTC.

V gene TRBV15 combines with J gene TRBJ1-5; D is perhaps TRBD1 (5 bases). V was pared by 3 bases and J by 2 bases, with 14 bases between. This CDR3 is built from 16 residues. Germline V gene lookup returns CDR1 LNHNV and CDR2 YYDKDF (reference sequence). CDR3 residues: CATSSGWGVRNQPQHF. DNA of the CDR3: TGTGCCACCAGCAGTGGTTGGGGGGTTCGCAATCAGCCCCAGCATTTT.

The chain links TRBV29-1 to TRBJ1-2, with 8 bases identical to TRBD1. The germline CDR1 and CDR2 sequences are SQVTM and ANQGSEA. Germline trimming cut 4 bases from V and 7 bases from J; bases unmatched to any gene: 17. CDR3 length: 16 amino acids. DNA for the CDR3: TGCAGCGTTGTACCAGGGGGCGGCGGGATTGGGGCTGGCTACACCTTC. Amino acids: CSVVPGGGGIGAGYTF.

DNA of the CDR3: TGTGCCACCAGCAGAGAAACAGGTAGCTCCTACGAGCAGTACTTC. Its translation: CATSRETGSSYEQYF. The V gene is TRBV15, the J gene TRBJ2-7; TRBD1 is a possible D gene (5 bases). In germline, CDR1 is LNHNV, CDR2 YYDKDF (reference sequence). Deletions cut 0 bases from V and 0 bases from J, with 9 bases between. The CDR3 length is 15 residues.

Comments on this clone: Within the sample, other DNA sequences also encode this same CDR3. The chain recombines TRBV7-9 with TRBJ1-1, with D unresolved. Germline V gene lookup returns CDR1 SEHNR and CDR2 FQNEAQ (reference sequence). Trimming removed 4 bases from V and 0 bases from J, with 9 bases in between. The CDR3 consists of 14 residues. CDR3 DNA sequence: TGTGCCAGCAGCTCAGGATTATTGAACACTGAAGCTTTCTTT. This encodes CASSSGLLNTEAFF.

V and J are TRBV18 and TRBJ1-1, with D uncertain. CDR1 and CDR2 from the germline V gene are KGHSH and LQKENI. The CDR3 is 15 residues long. The V end was cut by 4 bases, the J end by 0 bases, with 12 bases between. The CDR3 DNA reads as TGTGCCAGCTCACTGTCGGGGTCGATGAACACTGAAGCTTTCTTT. This encodes CASSLSGSMNTEAFF.

The CDR3 DNA follows: TGTGCCAGCAGCCTAAATCGACAGGGACTGGATGAAAAACTGTTTTTT. It codes for CASSLNRQGLDEKLFF. The chain couples TRBV5-5 to TRBJ1-4, with 7 bases aligning to TRBD1. The CDR3 consists of 16 residues. The ends lost 4 bases at V and 6 bases at J; junction bases unmatched: 12. Germline V lookup: CDR1 SGHKS, CDR2 YYEKEE (reference sequence).

Points on this clone: The same CDR3 is also encoded by other DNA sequences in this sample. CDR3 sequence (DNA): TGTGCCAGCAGCTTAGAGGGGCAGGTGAACACTGAAGCTTTCTTT. Translated: CASSLEGQVNTEAFF. The chain employs TRBV11-2 and TRBJ1-1; tentatively, D is TRBD1 (5 bases). Germline CDR1 is SGHAT and CDR2 is FQNNGV. The ends were cut back, 0 bases at V and 0 bases at J, with 8 bases in the middle. The CDR3 length is 15 residues.

The rearrangement links TRBV7-2 to TRBJ1-4; weak D call: TRBD1 (6 bases). The germline V gene has CDR1 SGHTA and CDR2 FQGNSA. Trimming cost V 5 bases and J 5 bases, with 15 bases left between them. This CDR3 region has 15 residues. The CDR3 nucleotides read TGTGCCAGCAGCCACAACAGGGCTACCAATGAAAAACTGTTTTTT. As protein: CASSHNRATNEKLFF.

This chain joins TRBV20-1 and TRBJ2-1; no firm D call. Trimming took off 4 bases at V and 9 bases at J, with 10 bases between the two ends. This CDR3 has 11 amino acids. Germline V lookup: CDR1 DFQATT, CDR2 SNEGSKA (reference sequence). CDR3 coding DNA: TGCAGTGCTATGTTAACCGGTGAGCAGTTCTTC. Protein sequence: CSAMLTGEQFF.

The chain is built from TRBV27 and TRBJ1-3, with D possibly matching TRBD1 (5 bases). The germline V gene encodes CDR1 MNHEY and CDR2 SMNVEV (reference sequence). V dropped 3 bases and J dropped 7 bases, with 10 bases sitting between them. The CDR3 totals 13 residues. The CDR3: CASSFRAGNTIYF. The DNA of the CDR3 is TGTGCCAGCAGTTTCAGGGCAGGGAACACCATATATTTT.

This sequence joins TRBV28 and TRBJ2-3; D is undetermined. Germline V gene sequence: CDR1 MDHEN, CDR2 SYDVKM. Trimming took off 3 bases at V and 2 bases at J, with 9 bases between the two ends. This CDR3 is built from 14 residues. CDR3 sequence (DNA): TGTGCCAGCAGTTTTCCCCTACTCACAGATACGCAGTATTTT. Its protein product is CASSFPLLTDTQYF.

The chain employs TRBV3-1 (or the pseudogene TRBV3-2) and TRBJ1-1, with 8 bases lining up with TRBD1. This CDR3 contains 19 residues. Trimming removed 6 bases from V and 1 base from J; junction bases left unmatched: 19. The germline V gene encodes CDR1 LGHDT and CDR2 YNNKEL (reference sequence). As DNA, the CDR3 is TGTGCCAGCAGTCTAAGCCCGATTTACAGGGGGTCGGGGAACACTGAAGCTTTCTTT. As protein: CASSLSPIYRGSGNTEAFF.

V gene TRBV6-1 combines with J gene TRBJ2-5, with D perhaps TRBD1 (6 bases). The germline CDR1 and CDR2 sequences are MNHNS and SASEGT. This CDR3 spans 16 amino acids. The V end lost 0 bases, the J end lost 5 bases, and 16 bases lay between the germline ends. The CDR3 DNA reads TGTGCCAGCAGTGAAGCGAAAAGACAGGCTATGGAGACCCAGTACTTC. It encodes CASSEAKRQAMETQYF.

This clone occurred once. V is TRBV15 and J is TRBJ1-4; D not certain. CDR3 length equals 14 residues. Per germline, CDR1 LNHNV and CDR2 YYDKDF (reference sequence). V was clipped by 1 base and J by 12 bases, with 15 bases between them. CDR3 amino acids: CATSRGTPPRELFF. The CDR3 nucleotides read TGTGCCACCAGCAGAGGAACCCCCCCGAGGGAACTGTTTTTT.

J is TRBJ1-4 and V is TRBV28; 8 bases are shared with TRBD1. Losses at the gene ends were 5 bases for V and 4 bases for J; bases not matched to a gene: 6. CDR1 is MDHEN and CDR2 is SYDVKM in the germline V gene. The CDR3 covers 15 residues. The CDR3 is CASSPTGQVNEKLFF. CDR3 nucleotides: TGTGCCAGCAGTCCTACGGGACAGGTTAATGAAAAACTGTTTTTT.

The rearrangement links TRBV18 to TRBJ2-7, with D perhaps TRBD1 (5 bases). Germline V gene lookup returns CDR1 KGHSH and CDR2 LQKENI. Trimming took off 3 bases at V and 3 bases at J, with 12 bases between the two ends. This CDR3 is 14 amino acids long. As DNA, the CDR3 is TGTGCCAGCTCACCGAGTCAGGGTGACTACGAGCAGTACTTC. Amino acids: CASSPSQGDYEQYF.

This clone was counted a single time. The chain is built from TRBV30 and TRBJ1-2, with D hard to call. CDR3 length: 14 residues. Trimming stripped 2 bases from V and 5 bases from J, with 15 bases between. CDR1 and CDR2 from the germline V gene are GTSNPN and SVGIG (reference sequence). CDR3: CAWSTTSIRYGYTF. The CDR3 bases are TGTGCCTGGAGTACAACCTCCATCAGATATGGCTACACCTTC.

The CDR3 spells CASSQGARSAQPQHF. The CDR3 nucleotides are TGCGCCAGCAGCCAAGGGGCCAGGTCCGCTCAGCCCCAGCATTTT. The V gene is TRBV4-1, the J gene TRBJ1-5; D is unresolved. There are 15 residues in the CDR3. V was pared by 1 base and J by 6 bases, with 13 bases between. Germline V gene data show CDR1 as MGHRA and CDR2 as YSYEKL.

The rearrangement joins TRBV6-1 to TRBJ1-1; TRBD1 might be the D (6 bases). Germline V lookup: CDR1 MNHNS, CDR2 SASEGT. V lost 0 bases, J lost 7 bases, and 12 bases lay in between. The CDR3 runs to 14 residues. The CDR3 DNA sequence: TGTGCCAGCAGTGAAGCAGGGGGTTCAGGTGAAGCTTTCTTT. Protein product: CASSEAGGSGEAFF.